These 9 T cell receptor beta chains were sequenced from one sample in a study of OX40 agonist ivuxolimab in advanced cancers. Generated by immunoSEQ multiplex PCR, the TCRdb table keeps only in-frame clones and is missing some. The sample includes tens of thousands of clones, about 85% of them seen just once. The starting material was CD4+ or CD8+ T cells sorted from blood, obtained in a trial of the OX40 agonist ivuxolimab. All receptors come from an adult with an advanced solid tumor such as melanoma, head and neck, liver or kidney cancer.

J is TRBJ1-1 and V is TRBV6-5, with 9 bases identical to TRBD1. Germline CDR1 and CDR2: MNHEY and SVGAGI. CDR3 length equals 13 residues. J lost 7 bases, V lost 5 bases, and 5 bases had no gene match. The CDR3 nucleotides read TGTGCCAGCAGTGCACGACAGGGGGGTGAAGCTTTCTTT. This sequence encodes CASSARQGGEAFF.

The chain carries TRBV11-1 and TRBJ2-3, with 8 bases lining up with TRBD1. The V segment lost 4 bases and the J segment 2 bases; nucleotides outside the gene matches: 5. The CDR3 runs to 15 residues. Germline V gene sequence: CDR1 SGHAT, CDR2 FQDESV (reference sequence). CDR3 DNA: TGTGCCAGCAGCTCCCGGGACAGGTACACAGATACGCAGTATTTT. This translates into CASSSRDRYTDTQYF.

The CDR3 here is CASSIGTAIYNEQFF. In DNA form, the CDR3 reads TGTGCCAGTAGTATCGGGACTGCCATTTACAATGAGCAGTTCTTC. The chain uses TRBV19 and TRBJ2-1, with a weak D call TRBD2 (6 bases). The germline gives CDR1 LNHDA, CDR2 SQIVND (reference sequence). Between the trimmed V and J ends, which lost 3 bases and 4 bases, there was a span of 13 bases. CDR3 length: 15 residues.

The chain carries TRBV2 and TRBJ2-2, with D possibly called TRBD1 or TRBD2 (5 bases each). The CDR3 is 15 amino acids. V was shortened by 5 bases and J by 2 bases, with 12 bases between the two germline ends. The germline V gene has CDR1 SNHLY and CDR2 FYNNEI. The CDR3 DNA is TGTGCCAGCAGTCCCCGGGACCGAAACACCGGGGAGCTGTTTTTT. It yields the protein CASSPRDRNTGELFF.

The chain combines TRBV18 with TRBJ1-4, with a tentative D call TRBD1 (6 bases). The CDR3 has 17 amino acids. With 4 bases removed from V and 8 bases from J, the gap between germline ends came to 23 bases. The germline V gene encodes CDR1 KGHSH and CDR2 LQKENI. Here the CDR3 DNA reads TGTGCCAGCTCACAGGGGACATACAAAGCCTATGGGGAAAAACTGTTTTTT. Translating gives CASSQGTYKAYGEKLFF.

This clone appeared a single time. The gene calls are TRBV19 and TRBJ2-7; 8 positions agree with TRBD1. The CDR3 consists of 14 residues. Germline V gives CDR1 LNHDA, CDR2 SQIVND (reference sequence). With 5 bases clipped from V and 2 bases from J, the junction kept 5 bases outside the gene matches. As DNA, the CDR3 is TGTGCCAGTAGTCTCGGACAGGGACCCTACGAGCAGTACTTC. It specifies CASSLGQGPYEQYF.

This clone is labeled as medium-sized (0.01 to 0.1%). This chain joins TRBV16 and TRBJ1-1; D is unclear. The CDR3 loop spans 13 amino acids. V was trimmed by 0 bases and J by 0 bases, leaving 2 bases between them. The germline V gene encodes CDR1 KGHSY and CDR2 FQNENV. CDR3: CASSQSVNTEAFF. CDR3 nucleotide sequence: TGTGCCAGCAGCCAATCGGTGAACACTGAAGCTTTCTTT.

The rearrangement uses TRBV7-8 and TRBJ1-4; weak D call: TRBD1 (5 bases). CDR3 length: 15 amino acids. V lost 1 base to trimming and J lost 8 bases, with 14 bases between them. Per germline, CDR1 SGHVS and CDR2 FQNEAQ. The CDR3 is CASSLVWGGGEKLFF. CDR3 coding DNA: TGTGCCAGCAGCTTAGTATGGGGGGGAGGGGAAAAACTGTTTTTT.

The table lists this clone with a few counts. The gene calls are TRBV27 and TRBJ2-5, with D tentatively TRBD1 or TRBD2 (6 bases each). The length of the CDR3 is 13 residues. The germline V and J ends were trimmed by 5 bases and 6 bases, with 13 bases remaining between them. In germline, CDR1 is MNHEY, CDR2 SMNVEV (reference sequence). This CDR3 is CASSLRGAKTQYF. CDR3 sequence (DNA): TGTGCCAGCAGTCTGAGGGGGGCTAAGACCCAGTACTTC.